This TCR beta chain was documented in a study of blood T cells in healthy people across ages. A remark on this clonotype: The antigen is undetermined.

Trimming took off 3 bases at V and 9 bases at J, with 6 bases between the two ends. CDR1 MNHNS and CDR2 SASEGT come from the germline V gene. This CDR3 is 11 amino acids long. General study results and limits: A roughly linear age-dependent decrease characterized TCR beta diversity per million T cells.

Sample-barcoded 5' priming and a J-beta primer mix drove a second PCR of roughly 7 to 11 cycles. TCRdb redid the calling of the 5' RACE reads with MiXCR, one entry per CDR3 protein. The sample includes about a million distinct CDR3 sequences, just over 50% of them seen just once. The source material was blood. The sequence was collected from a woman aged 60-70 years in good health. V is TRBV6-1 and J is TRBJ2-1; TRBD2 might be the D (5 bases). The CDR3 sequence is CASSERVEQFF. The CDR3 region has the DNA TGTGCCAGCAGTGAGCGGGTTGAGCAGTTCTTC.